The 18 T cell receptor beta chains given below trace back to one sample, sequenced in a study of cytomegalovirus exposure and HLA in healthy donors. Amplification used 60 Vbeta primers and 13 Jbeta primers. Here immunoSEQ multiplex PCR was the method, and the copy in TCRdb shows in-frame clones only, minus some. The top ten clones hold around 2% of a sample with a few hundred thousand clones, 60% to 80% of them seen once. Sequenced input: PBMCs. The receptors were gathered from a man younger than 30 in good health and CMV-seronegative.

The chain recombines TRBV6-5 with TRBJ1-2, with 8 bases matching TRBD1. Germline V lookup: CDR1 MNHEY, CDR2 SVGAGI. The CDR3 loop spans 12 amino acids. Trimming removed 6 bases from V and 8 bases from J; junction bases left unmatched: 5. CDR3 bases: TGTGCCAGCAGGTCGACAGGGGTCGGCTACACCTTC. Translated: CASRSTGVGYTF.

The chain recombines TRBV30 with TRBJ2-3, with 8 bases matching TRBD2. The junction had 7 bases not matched to a gene; V was cut back by 3 bases and J by 2 bases. The CDR3 sequence is 15 residues long. Germline loops: CDR1 GTSNPN, CDR2 SVGIG (reference sequence). Here the CDR3 reads CAWSRTSSFTDTQYF. CDR3 nucleotide sequence: TGTGCCTGGAGCCGGACTAGCTCGTTCACAGATACGCAGTATTTT.

CDR3 amino acids: CASTSSYNEQFF. The CDR3 nucleotides read TGTGCCAGCACGAGCTCCTACAATGAGCAGTTCTTC. The chain is built from TRBV6-4 and TRBJ2-1; D not certain. This CDR3 has 12 amino acids. CDR1 and CDR2 (germline): MRHNA, SNTAGT. Trimming shortened V by 7 bases and J by 0 bases, and 4 bases separated the two germline ends.

This rearrangement joins TRBV9 to TRBJ2-3; 10 nucleotides align to TRBD1. The CDR3 consists of 16 residues. Germline V gene data show CDR1 as SGDLS and CDR2 as YYNGEE. After removal of 0 bases from V and 2 bases from J, the junction contained 3 bases not matched to a gene. The CDR3 spells CASSVVGQGNTDTQYF. The CDR3 DNA sequence: TGTGCCAGCAGCGTAGTGGGACAGGGGAACACAGATACGCAGTATTTT. The complete variable domain, with remaining parts taken from reference TRBV9 and TRBJ2-3, reads DSGVTQTPKHLITATGQRVTLRCSPRSGDLSVYWYQQSLDQGLQFLIQYYNGEERAKGNILERFSAQQFPDLHSELNLSSLELGDSALYFCASSVVGQGNTDTQYFGPGTRLTVL.

This clone was detected once. The chain couples TRBV6-1 to TRBJ2-1; 7 bases match TRBD1. This CDR3 spans 16 amino acids. J gave up 7 bases and V 4 bases, and 13 bases lay outside the gene matches. Germline assignment: CDR1 MNHNS and CDR2 SASEGT. The DNA for the CDR3 is TGTGCCAGCAGTGGCGTACAGGGGTATGGTCTTAATGAGCAGTTCTTC. It encodes CASSGVQGYGLNEQFF.

The chain employs TRBV5-6 and TRBJ1-1; 8 bases align to TRBD1. The J segment lost 5 bases and the V segment lost 4 bases, leaving 7 bases of the junction unmatched. The V gene's germline CDR1 is SGHDT and CDR2 YYEEEE. The CDR3 totals 14 residues. CDR3: CASSARQGRTEAFF. In DNA, the CDR3 is TGTGCCAGCAGCGCGAGACAGGGGCGGACTGAAGCTTTCTTT.

This clone was found a few times. In the same sample, other DNA sequences code for this CDR3. This chain joins TRBV7-9 and TRBJ1-1; 7 bases agree with TRBD1. The CDR3 runs to 13 residues. Germline V lookup: CDR1 SEHNR, CDR2 FQNEAQ (reference sequence). The V and J ends lost 5 bases and 6 bases, in that order; junction bases with no gene match: 6. The CDR3 bases are TGTGCCAGCAGCGCACAGGGGAGCGCTGAAGCTTTCTTT. Protein sequence: CASSAQGSAEAFF.

This chain links TRBV7-2 with TRBJ2-7; 7 nucleotides align to TRBD1. The CDR3 is made up of 13 amino acids. Trimming at V came to 3 bases and at J to 5 bases, leaving 4 bases not matched to a gene. Germline CDR1 and CDR2: SGHTA and FQGNSA. CDR3 coding DNA: TGTGCCAGCAGCTTTGGACAGGACCACGAGCAGTACTTC. This translates into CASSFGQDHEQYF.

V gene TRBV27 combines with J gene TRBJ1-1, with a tentative D call TRBD1 (6 bases). The V gene lost 8 bases and the J gene lost 4 bases, with 11 bases spanning the gap. Germline loops: CDR1 MNHEY, CDR2 SMNVEV (reference sequence). There are 12 residues in the CDR3. The CDR3 DNA reads as TGTGCCAGCCAGGGGCGGACCACTGAAGCTTTCTTT. It is translated as CASQGRTTEAFF.

This clone was seen only a few times. Other DNA sequences of this sample code for an identical CDR3. The chain is built from TRBV4-2 and TRBJ1-4; 9 nucleotides match TRBD1. The J segment lost 2 bases and the V segment lost 1 base, leaving 2 bases of the junction unmatched. This CDR3 comprises 16 residues. Per germline, CDR1 LGHNA and CDR2 YNFKEQ. The CDR3 loop reads CASSQVQGATNEKLFF. The CDR3 DNA is TGTGCCAGCAGCCAAGTACAGGGGGCGACTAATGAAAAACTGTTTTTT.

This clone was observed a handful of times. The V and J genes are TRBV4-1 and TRBJ2-7; D not certain. Trimming took off 1 base at V and 1 base at J, with 11 bases between the two ends. Per germline, CDR1 MGHRA and CDR2 YSYEKL. The CDR3 totals 15 residues. CDR3 protein: CASSQAVADSYEQYF. CDR3 DNA sequence: TGCGCCAGCAGCCAAGCCGTGGCCGATTCCTACGAGCAGTACTTC.

J is TRBJ2-3 and V is TRBV6-5, with TRBD1 identical over 7 bases. This CDR3 region has 16 residues. Germline V lookup: CDR1 MNHEY, CDR2 SVGAGI. The V gene end was trimmed by 4 bases and the J gene end by 2 bases; junction bases not matched to a gene: 9. DNA for the CDR3: TGTGCCAGCAGTTCCCGGGACAGCCTATCCACAGATACGCAGTATTTT. This sequence encodes CASSSRDSLSTDTQYF.

The rearrangement joins TRBV5-6 to TRBJ2-5; possible D gene TRBD1, 6 bases. The CDR3 has 14 residues. Germline values: CDR1 SGHDT, CDR2 YYEEEE. V was cut by 3 bases and J by 5 bases, with 14 bases left in between. As DNA, the CDR3 is TGTGCCAGCAGCTCATCAGGGGTAGGGGAGACCCAGTACTTC. It codes for CASSSSGVGETQYF.

CDR3 in amino acids: CASSLREGTEAFF. CDR3 nucleotide sequence: TGTGCCAGCAGTTTGCGGGAGGGCACTGAAGCTTTCTTT. The genes are TRBV27 and TRBJ1-1, with D unresolved. There are 13 residues in the CDR3. CDR1 and CDR2 (germline): MNHEY, SMNVEV (reference sequence). Trimming removed 3 bases at V and 4 bases at J, with 9 bases between.

The CDR3 region is CSVEGQDWPYEQYF. The DNA of the CDR3 is TGCAGCGTTGAAGGGCAGGATTGGCCCTACGAGCAGTACTTC. J is TRBJ2-7 and V is TRBV29-1; D gene ambiguous. The CDR3 loop spans 14 amino acids. Germline V gene data show CDR1 as SQVTM and CDR2 as ANQGSEA. Trimming stripped 1 base from V and 2 bases from J, with 12 bases between.

This clone came up once. The chain employs TRBV29-1 and TRBJ1-2; 10 bases fit TRBD1. The CDR3 length is 16 residues. Germline V gene lookup returns CDR1 SQVTM and CDR2 ANQGSEA. J was trimmed by 5 bases and V by 0 bases; bases with no gene match: 9. The CDR3 DNA is TGCAGCGTTGAAGATCCGAAGGACAGGGGGGAATATGGCTACACCTTC. Its protein is CSVEDPKDRGEYGYTF.

As regards this clone: The junction departs from germline at one end; a sequencing error may be responsible. J is TRBJ2-7 and V is TRBV7-9, with D maybe TRBD1 (6 bases). The length of the CDR3 is 14 residues. CDR1 is SEHNR and CDR2 is FQNEAQ in the germline V gene (reference sequence). CDR3 in amino acids: CSSSFTGPSYEQYF. CDR3 DNA: TGTTCCAGCAGCTTCACAGGGCCCTCCTACGAGCAGTACTTC.

The chain joins TRBV5-1 to TRBJ2-3; possible D gene TRBD1, 6 bases. The V end was cut by 0 bases, the J end by 3 bases, with 11 bases between. CDR1 and CDR2 (germline): SGHRS, YFSETQ. The CDR3 is 15 residues long. The chain's CDR3 is CASSLGGQGTDTQYF. CDR3 nucleotide sequence: TGCGCCAGCAGCTTGGGGGGCCAGGGGACAGATACGCAGTATTTT.